Listed below are T cell receptor beta chains from one sample, sequenced in a study of T cell responses to AZD1222 COVID-19 vaccine. Profiled with immunoSEQ multiplex PCR; TCRdb holds only in-frame clones, not every one. The profile shows over 100,000 clones, about 94% of them singletons. The sequencing used peripheral blood, collected on day 0 of AZD1222 vaccination. All receptors derive from an adult in good health. Both conserved end residues are part of each CDR3. A D gene is named only where the DNA matches it firmly. Clone size is given for some rows only: seen once, a few or many times, or a class if the clone is expanded.

V	length	D	size	J	CDR3	DNA
TRBV7-9	14	TRBD1	once	TRBJ1-1	CASSSGQGMTEAFF	TGTGCCAGCAGCTCCGGACAGGGGATGACTGAAGCTTTCTTT
TRBV29-1	10	.	.	TRBJ2-5	CSVGVETQYF	TGCAGCGTTGGAGTAGAGACCCAGTACTTC
TRBV6-5	12	.	few	TRBJ1-2	CASRANNYGYTF	TGTGCCAGCAGGGCGAATAACTATGGCTACACCTTC
TRBV2	14	.	.	TRBJ2-2	CASGLSGSTGELFF	TGTGCCAGCGGTCTGAGCGGGTCCACCGGGGAGCTGTTTTTT
TRBV9	17	.	.	TRBJ2-3	CASSEMSRTNIIDTQYF	TGTGCCAGCAGCGAGATGTCCCGGACCAACATCATCGATACGCAGTATTTT
TRBV24-1	18	TRBD1	.	TRBJ1-5	CATSDPHSPTGEDQPQHF	TGTGCCACCAGTGATCCGCATTCCCCGACAGGGGAGGATCAGCCCCAGCATTTT
TRBV2	13	.	.	TRBJ1-4	CASIRATNEKLFF	TGTGCCAGCATACGTGCAACTAATGAAAAACTGTTTTTT
TRBV5-4	15	.	.	TRBJ1-5	CASSLVTLPMEPQHF	TGTGCCAGCAGCTTGGTGACGCTGCCCATGGAGCCCCAGCATTTT
TRBV6-1	16	.	.	TRBJ2-6	CASSEVGGSGANVLTF	TGTGCCAGCAGTGAAGTAGGGGGGTCTGGGGCCAACGTCCTGACTTTC
TRBV27	14	TRBD1	once	TRBJ2-3	CASSPTGDTDTQYF	TGTGCCAGCAGTCCTACAGGGGACACAGATACGCAGTATTTT
TRBV4-3	13	.	.	TRBJ2-2	CASSQSTAGELFF	TGCGCCAGCAGCCAATCGACCGCCGGGGAGCTGTTTTTT
TRBV27	14	.	.	TRBJ2-7	CASSLRLEEDEQYF	TGTGCCAGCAGTTTACGACTGGAAGAAGACGAGCAGTACTTC